The 23 T cell receptor beta chains presented below share a single source sample, sequenced in a study of blood T cell repertoires in COVID-19. Sequenced by immunoSEQ multiplex PCR; TCRdb stores in-frame clones only, minus some. This table has 250,000 to 300,000 clones, 75% to 95% appearing once. What was sequenced was PBMCs or T cells enriched from blood (not recorded which). Receptors originate from a woman aged 30 to 39 who had recovered from COVID-19.

The chain combines TRBV29-1 with TRBJ2-5; no firm D call. This CDR3 is built from 13 residues. CDR1 and CDR2 (germline): SQVTM, ANQGSEA. V was clipped by 3 bases and J by 2 bases, with 10 bases between them. The CDR3 DNA sequence: TGCAGCGTTGATCTAGGCCTACAAGAGACCCAGTACTTC. Translating gives CSVDLGLQETQYF.

The rearrangement uses TRBV3-1 (or the pseudogene TRBV3-2) and TRBJ1-3; 8 nucleotides match TRBD1. J was trimmed by 6 bases and V by 0 bases; bases with no gene match: 1. This CDR3 has 14 amino acids. The V gene's germline CDR1 is LGHDT and CDR2 YNNKEL (reference sequence). This CDR3 is CASSQDQGANTIYF. CDR3 nucleotides: TGTGCCAGCAGCCAAGATCAGGGGGCAAACACCATATATTTT.

This chain connects TRBV20-1 to TRBJ2-7; 8 bases agree with TRBD1. Losses at the gene ends were 3 bases for V and 0 bases for J; bases not matched to a gene: 10. The CDR3 is made up of 16 amino acids. Germline CDR1 and CDR2: DFQATT and SNEGSKA (reference sequence). The CDR3 is CSASSVSDRDSYEQYF. Here the CDR3 DNA reads TGCAGTGCTAGTAGTGTTTCGGACAGGGACTCCTACGAGCAGTACTTC.

The chain joins TRBV19 to TRBJ1-5; a possible D gene is TRBD1 (5 bases). Germline values: CDR1 LNHDA, CDR2 SQIVND (reference sequence). V was clipped by 4 bases and J by 2 bases, with 12 bases between them. The CDR3 sequence is 15 residues long. The CDR3: CASSTVWGGNQPQHF. CDR3 bases: TGTGCCAGTAGTACGGTTTGGGGGGGCAATCAGCCCCAGCATTTT.

This chain links TRBV7-6 with TRBJ2-7, with TRBD1 identical over 7 bases. V dropped 0 bases and J dropped 2; count of bases not matched to a gene: 7. The length of the CDR3 is 16 residues. The germline gives CDR1 SGHVS, CDR2 FNYEAQ. Written as DNA, the CDR3 is TGTGCCAGCAGCTTAGCAGAAACAGGGGCCACCTACGAGCAGTACTTC. Its protein product is CASSLAETGATYEQYF.

The chain employs TRBV5-5 and TRBJ1-5, with D possibly TRBD1 on 6 matching bases. Germline CDR1 and CDR2: SGHKS and YYEKEE (reference sequence). With 0 bases removed from V and 7 bases from J, the gap between germline ends came to 11 bases. This CDR3 contains 14 residues. The CDR3 coding sequence is TGTGCCAGCAGCTTGGACAGGGTAATCCAGCCCCAGCATTTT. Translation gives CASSLDRVIQPQHF.

CDR3: CASRDRLNQPQHF. The CDR3 region has the DNA TGTGCCAGCAGGGACAGGCTCAATCAGCCCCAGCATTTT. The gene calls are TRBV27 and TRBJ1-5; 7 bases are a match to TRBD1. The germline V gene has CDR1 MNHEY and CDR2 SMNVEV (reference sequence). The CDR3 loop spans 13 amino acids. J lost 3 bases, V lost 6 bases, and 2 bases had no gene match.

The chain couples TRBV7-8 to TRBJ2-3; 12 nucleotides align to TRBD2. V was pared by 1 base and J by 5 bases, with 1 base of the junction left unmatched. The CDR3 loop spans 15 amino acids. Germline lookup yields CDR1 SGHVS and CDR2 FQNEAQ. The CDR3 DNA is TGTGCCAGCAGCTTAGGGACTAGCGGGATAGATACGCAGTATTTT. Residues: CASSLGTSGIDTQYF.

The chain links TRBV7-2 to TRBJ2-7, with D possibly matching TRBD2 (6 bases). V gave up 6 bases and J gave up 6 bases, with 15 bases separating them. The germline CDR1 and CDR2 sequences are SGHTA and FQGNSA. The CDR3 is 13 amino acids. The CDR3 loop is CASRWASDSEQYF. For the CDR3, the DNA is TGTGCCAGCAGGTGGGCTAGCGACTCCGAGCAGTACTTC. The full variable domain, with the rest looked up from reference TRBV7-2 and TRBJ2-7, is GAGVSQSPSNKVTEKGKDVELRCDPISGHTALYWYRQSLGQGLEFLIYFQGNSAPDKSGLPSDRFSAERTGGSVSTLTIQRTQQEDSAVYLCASRWASDSEQYFGPGTRLTVT.

The gene calls are TRBV30 and TRBJ1-2; D is unclear. The germline gives CDR1 GTSNPN, CDR2 SVGIG (reference sequence). Trimming pared 2 bases from V and 5 bases from J, leaving 12 bases between. The CDR3 is made up of 13 amino acids. This chain's CDR3 is CAWSPPTGYGYTF. In DNA, the CDR3 is TGTGCCTGGAGTCCGCCTACGGGATATGGCTACACCTTC.

CDR3 sequence reads: CAWSGGQVEAFF. DNA of the CDR3: TGTGCCTGGAGTGGGGGACAGGTGGAAGCTTTCTTT. J is TRBJ1-1 and V is TRBV30; 8 bases are shared with TRBD1. Per the germline V gene, CDR1 is GTSNPN and CDR2 is SVGIG (reference sequence). The V segment lost 1 base and the J segment 8 bases; nucleotides outside the gene matches: 3. CDR3 length: 12 amino acids.

This chain connects TRBV7-9 to TRBJ1-2; TRBD1 matches 7 bases. The V gene end was trimmed by 6 bases and the J gene end by 3 bases; junction bases not matched to a gene: 10. This CDR3 comprises 15 residues. CDR1 SEHNR and CDR2 FQNEAQ come from the germline V gene (reference sequence). The CDR3 region has the DNA TGTGCCAGCAGTCCGCAATGGACAGGAGACTATGGCTACACCTTC. It translates to CASSPQWTGDYGYTF.

This chain uses TRBV7-6 with TRBJ2-5; no reliable D call. V lost 8 bases, J lost 7 bases, and 17 bases lay in between. The CDR3 is made up of 13 amino acids. Germline V gene sequence: CDR1 SGHVS, CDR2 FNYEAQ. The CDR3: CASGSIWAGTQYF. In DNA form, the CDR3 reads TGTGCCAGCGGCTCCATTTGGGCTGGGACCCAGTACTTC.

The genes are TRBV4-3 and TRBJ1-1, with D perhaps TRBD1 (5 bases). This CDR3 has 17 residues. In germline, CDR1 is LGHNA, CDR2 YSLEER. The V end was cut by 2 bases, the J end by 0 bases, with 16 bases between. The CDR3 DNA reads TGCGCCAGCAGCCAAAAGGAGGGGTCAGGGCTGAACACTGAAGCTTTCTTT. It translates to CASSQKEGSGLNTEAFF.

This chain joins TRBV30 and TRBJ2-1; TRBD1 might be the D (6 bases). Trimming shortened V by 1 base and J by 6 bases, and 7 bases separated the two germline ends. Per germline, CDR1 GTSNPN and CDR2 SVGIG (reference sequence). CDR3 size: 12 residues. CDR3 residues: CAWSGGGNEQFF. In DNA form, the CDR3 reads TGTGCCTGGAGTGGAGGGGGCAATGAGCAGTTCTTC.

V gene TRBV6-5 combines with J gene TRBJ2-6, with D maybe TRBD1 (6 bases). Trimming took off 10 bases at V and 2 bases at J, with 15 bases between the two ends. The CDR3 spans 15 residues. Germline CDR1 reads MNHEY; CDR2 reads SVGAGI. The CDR3 DNA reads TGTGCCAACATCCTTGGGGGCGCTGGGGCCAACGTCCTGACTTTC. Amino acid sequence: CANILGGAGANVLTF.

The chain recombines TRBV2 with TRBJ1-6, with a possible D match to TRBD1 (5 bases). The CDR3 is made up of 15 amino acids. The germline gives CDR1 SNHLY, CDR2 FYNNEI. Trimming shortened V by 6 bases and J by 5 bases, and 14 bases separated the two germline ends. The CDR3: CASSPPDTHNSPLHF. Written as DNA, the CDR3 is TGTGCCAGCAGCCCCCCGGACACTCATAATTCACCCCTCCACTTT.

The rearrangement uses TRBV5-1 and TRBJ2-2; TRBD1 matches at 9 bases. Looked up from germline, CDR1 is SGHRS and CDR2 is YFSETQ. The CDR3 loop spans 15 amino acids. V dropped 3 bases and J dropped 4; count of bases not matched to a gene: 4. The CDR3 loop is CASSSTGGLTGELFF. Written as DNA, the CDR3 is TGCGCCAGCAGCTCCACAGGGGGCCTCACCGGGGAGCTGTTTTTT. The full variable domain, rest sourced from reference TRBV5-1 and TRBJ2-2, is KAGVTQTPRYLIKTRGQQVTLSCSPISGHRSVSWYQQTPGQGLQFLFEYFSETQRNKGNFPGRFSGRQFSNSRSEMNVSTLELGDSALYLCASSSTGGLTGELFFGEGSRLTVL.

The genes are TRBV27 and TRBJ2-4; 8 nucleotides match TRBD2. The V and J ends lost 2 bases and 8 bases, in that order; junction bases with no gene match: 5. This CDR3 is 14 amino acids long. CDR1 MNHEY and CDR2 SMNVEV come from the germline V gene (reference sequence). The CDR3 nucleotides are TGTGCCAGCAGTTTAGCGGGGGGCCGGGACATTCAGTACTTC. Its protein product is CASSLAGGRDIQYF.

This clone was seen more than once but under ten times. The CDR3: CASSFGTEAFF. The CDR3 region has the DNA TGCGCCAGCAGCTTCGGCACTGAAGCTTTCTTT. The chain couples TRBV5-1 to TRBJ1-1; D remains ambiguous. The germline gives CDR1 SGHRS, CDR2 YFSETQ. With 2 bases removed from V and 4 bases from J, the gap between germline ends came to 3 bases. The CDR3 contains 11 residues.

This clone occurred once. The J gene is TRBJ2-3, the V gene TRBV5-4, with TRBD2 matching over 8 bases. The CDR3 sequence is 14 residues long. The germline gives CDR1 SGHNT, CDR2 YYREEE (reference sequence). V lost 5 bases and J lost 2; bases outside the gene matches: 4. The CDR3 DNA is TGTGCCAGCAGAAATAGCGGGGACACAGATACGCAGTATTTT. Translating it yields CASRNSGDTDTQYF.

The chain links TRBV5-1 to TRBJ2-5, with a weak D call TRBD1 (5 bases). This CDR3 contains 14 residues. Germline lookup yields CDR1 SGHRS and CDR2 YFSETQ. Trimming cost V 0 bases and J 0 bases, with 6 bases left between them. The CDR3 DNA reads as TGCGCCAGCAGCTTGGCAGGGTACCAAGAGACCCAGTACTTC. Translated, it gives CASSLAGYQETQYF.

The genes are TRBV27 and TRBJ2-1; D gene ambiguous. This CDR3 is built from 14 residues. Germline V gene sequence: CDR1 MNHEY, CDR2 SMNVEV (reference sequence). The V end lost 3 bases, the J end lost 5 bases, and 11 bases lay between the germline ends. CDR3 residues: CASSLGYPNNEQFF. The CDR3 coding sequence is TGTGCCAGCAGTTTGGGCTATCCGAACAATGAGCAGTTCTTC.